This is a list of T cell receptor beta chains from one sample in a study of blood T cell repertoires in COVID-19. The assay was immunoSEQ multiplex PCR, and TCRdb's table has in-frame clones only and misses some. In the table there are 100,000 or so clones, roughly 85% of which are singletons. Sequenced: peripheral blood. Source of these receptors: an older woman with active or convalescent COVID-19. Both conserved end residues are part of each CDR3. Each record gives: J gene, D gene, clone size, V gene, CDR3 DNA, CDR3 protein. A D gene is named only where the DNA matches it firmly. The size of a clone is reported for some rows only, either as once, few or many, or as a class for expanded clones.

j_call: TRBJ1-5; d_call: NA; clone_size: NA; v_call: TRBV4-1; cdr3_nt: TGCGCCAGCAGCCAAGATCAGGGGCTGGATAGCAATCAGCCCCAGCATTTT; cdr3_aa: CASSQDQGLDSNQPQHF
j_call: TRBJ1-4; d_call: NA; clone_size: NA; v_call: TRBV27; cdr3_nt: TGTGCCAGCAGTTCCCTTACAGGGCAGATTAATGAAAAACTGTTTTTT; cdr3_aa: CASSSLTGQINEKLFF
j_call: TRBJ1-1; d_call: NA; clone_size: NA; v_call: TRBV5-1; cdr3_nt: TGCGCCAGCAGCTTGAGGCGAGGGAACACTGAAGCTTTCTTT; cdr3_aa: CASSLRRGNTEAFF
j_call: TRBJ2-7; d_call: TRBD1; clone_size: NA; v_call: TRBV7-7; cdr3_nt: TGTGCTAGCAGCTTACGGACAGGGGGCTTCTACGAGCAGTACTTC; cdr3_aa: CASSLRTGGFYEQYF
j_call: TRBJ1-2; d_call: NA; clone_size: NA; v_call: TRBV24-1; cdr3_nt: TGTGCCACCAGTGATTCCGGGACATCGTGGGGCTACACCTTC; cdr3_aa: CATSDSGTSWGYTF
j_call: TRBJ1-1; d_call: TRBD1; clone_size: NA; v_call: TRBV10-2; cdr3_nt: TGCGCCAGCAGTGAGACAGGGGGCACTGAAGCTTTCTTT; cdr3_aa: CASSETGGTEAFF
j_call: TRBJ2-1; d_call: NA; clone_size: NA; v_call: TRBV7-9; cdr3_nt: TGTGCCAGCAGCTTGAGGGGAGGGGGGAGCTCCTACAATGAGCAGTTCTTC; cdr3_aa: CASSLRGGGSSYNEQFF
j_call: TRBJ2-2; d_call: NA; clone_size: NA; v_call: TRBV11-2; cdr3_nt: TGTGCCAGCAGCGCGGACACCTCCACCGGGGAGCTGTTTTTT; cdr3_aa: CASSADTSTGELFF
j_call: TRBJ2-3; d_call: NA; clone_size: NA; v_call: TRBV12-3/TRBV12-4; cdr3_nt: TGTGCCAGCACCACTCTCCGCACAGATACGCAGTATTTT; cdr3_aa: CASTTLRTDTQYF
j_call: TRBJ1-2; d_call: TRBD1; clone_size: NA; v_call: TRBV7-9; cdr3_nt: TGTGCCAGCAGCTTCCAGGGGGGCTATGGCTACACCTTC; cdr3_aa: CASSFQGGYGYTF
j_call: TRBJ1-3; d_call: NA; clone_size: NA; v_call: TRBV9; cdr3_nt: TGTGCCAGCAGCGTTGCGTACAGGGATGACACCATATATTTT; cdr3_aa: CASSVAYRDDTIYF
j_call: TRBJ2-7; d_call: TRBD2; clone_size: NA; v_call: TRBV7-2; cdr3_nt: TGTGCCAGCAGCTTACTCGCGGGGGAGGCGGGGCAGTACTTC; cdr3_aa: CASSLLAGEAGQYF
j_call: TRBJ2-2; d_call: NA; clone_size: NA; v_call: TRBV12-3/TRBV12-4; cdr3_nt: TGTGCCAGCAGTTCTAAGTACACCGGGGAGCTGTTTTTT; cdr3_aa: CASSSKYTGELFF
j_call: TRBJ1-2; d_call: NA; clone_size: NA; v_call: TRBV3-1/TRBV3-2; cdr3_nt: TGTGCCAGCAGCCAAGACGGGTTAAGAGGCTACACCTTC; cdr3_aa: CASSQDGLRGYTF
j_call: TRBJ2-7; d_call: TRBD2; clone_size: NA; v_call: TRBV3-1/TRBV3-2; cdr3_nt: TGTGCCAGCAGCCAAAAGCCAGCGGGGGGGCCTTTCCACGAGCAGTACTTC; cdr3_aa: CASSQKPAGGPFHEQYF
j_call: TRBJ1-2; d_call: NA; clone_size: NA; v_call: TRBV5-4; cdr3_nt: TGTGCCAGCAGCGACAGGAGCTCTTATGGCTACACCTTC; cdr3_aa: CASSDRSSYGYTF
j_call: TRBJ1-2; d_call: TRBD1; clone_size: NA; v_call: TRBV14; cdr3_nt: TGTGCCAGCAGCCAAGTCCACAGGGGGAGGTATGGCTACACCTTC; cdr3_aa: CASSQVHRGRYGYTF
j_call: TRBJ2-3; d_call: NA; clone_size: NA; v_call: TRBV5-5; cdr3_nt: TGTGCCAGCAGCTTGACGAGGCTTACAGATACGCAGTATTTT; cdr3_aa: CASSLTRLTDTQYF
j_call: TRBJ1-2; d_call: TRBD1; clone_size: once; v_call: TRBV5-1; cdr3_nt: TGCGCCAGCAGCTTGGCCGGGACAGGGTATGGCTACACCTTC; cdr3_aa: CASSLAGTGYGYTF
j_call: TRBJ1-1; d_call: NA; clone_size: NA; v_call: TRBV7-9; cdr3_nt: TGTGCCAGCAGCCCAACGCGCGGGGGGAACACTGAAGCTTTCTTT; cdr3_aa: CASSPTRGGNTEAFF
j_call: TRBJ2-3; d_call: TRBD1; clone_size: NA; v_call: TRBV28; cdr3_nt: TGTGCCAGCAGTTTCGGTAACAGGGGGAGGACAGATACGCAGTATTTT; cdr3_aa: CASSFGNRGRTDTQYF
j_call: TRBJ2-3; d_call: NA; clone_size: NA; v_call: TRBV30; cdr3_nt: TGTGCCTCTAGGAGGGGCATGAGCACAGATACGCAGTATTTT; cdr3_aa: CASRRGMSTDTQYF
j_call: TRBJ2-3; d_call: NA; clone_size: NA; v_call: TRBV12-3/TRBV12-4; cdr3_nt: TGTGCCAGCAGTTTAATCCCCGGAGATACGCAGTATTTT; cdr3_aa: CASSLIPGDTQYF
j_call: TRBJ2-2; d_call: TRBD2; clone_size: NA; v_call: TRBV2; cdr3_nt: TGTGCCAGCAGCCACCGGACTAGCGGGAGGGGCACCGGGGAGCTGTTTTTT; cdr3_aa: CASSHRTSGRGTGELFF
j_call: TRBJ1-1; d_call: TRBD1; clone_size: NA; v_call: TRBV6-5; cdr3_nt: TGTGCCAGCAATAGGGACAGGGGCTTAAGCACTGAAGCTTTCTTT; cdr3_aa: CASNRDRGLSTEAFF
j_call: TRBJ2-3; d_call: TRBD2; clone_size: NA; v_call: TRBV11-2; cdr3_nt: TGTGCCAGCAGCTTACTAGCGGGAGAGGGTACGCAGTATTTT; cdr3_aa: CASSLLAGEGTQYF
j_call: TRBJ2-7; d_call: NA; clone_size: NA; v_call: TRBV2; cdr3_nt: TGTGCCAGCAGAGCCCAGGGCTACGAGCAGTACTTC; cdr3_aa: CASRAQGYEQYF
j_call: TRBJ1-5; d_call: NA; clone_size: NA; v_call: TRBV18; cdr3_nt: TGTGCCAGCTCACCCGGCGGGGGGCCGGGTCAGCCCCAGCATTTT; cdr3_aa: CASSPGGGPGQPQHF
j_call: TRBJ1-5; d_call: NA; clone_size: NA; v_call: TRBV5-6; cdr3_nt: TGTGCCAGCAGCTTGGGTCTCAGCAATCAGCCCCAGCATTTT; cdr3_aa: CASSLGLSNQPQHF
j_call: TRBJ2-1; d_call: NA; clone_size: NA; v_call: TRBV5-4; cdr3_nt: TGTGCCAGCTCCCCCTCGGTGCCAGCGGCAGGGGCTCAACAGCAGTTCTTC; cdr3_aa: CASSPSVPAAGAQQQFF
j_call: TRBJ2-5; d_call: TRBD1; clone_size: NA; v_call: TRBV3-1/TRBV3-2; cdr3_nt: TGTGCCAGCAGCCAAACCGGGACAGGGATGCAAGAGACCCAGTACTTC; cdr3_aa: CASSQTGTGMQETQYF
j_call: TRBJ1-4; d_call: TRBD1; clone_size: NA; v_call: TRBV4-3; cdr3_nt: TGCGCCAGCAGCCAAGGACTGCCCGGGACAGGGGGTCGAGAACTGTTTTTT; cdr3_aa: CASSQGLPGTGGRELFF
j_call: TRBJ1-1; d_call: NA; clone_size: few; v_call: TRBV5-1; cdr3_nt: TGCGCCAGCAGCTTGGGACAGACTGAAGCTTTCTTT; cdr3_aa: CASSLGQTEAFF
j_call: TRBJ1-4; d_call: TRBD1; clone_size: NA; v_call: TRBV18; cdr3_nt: TGTGCCAGCTCACCAAAAAACCGACAGGGGGCTAATGAAAAACTGTTTTTT; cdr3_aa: CASSPKNRQGANEKLFF
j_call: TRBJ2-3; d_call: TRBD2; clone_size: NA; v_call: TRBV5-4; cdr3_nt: TGTGCCAGCAGCTCACCCCCGAGCGGGAGAGGTGCAGATACGCAGTATTTT; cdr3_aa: CASSSPPSGRGADTQYF
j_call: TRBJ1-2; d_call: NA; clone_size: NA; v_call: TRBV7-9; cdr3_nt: TGTGCCAGCAGCTTAGGGGGGCATGCCTATGGCTACACCTTC; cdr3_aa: CASSLGGHAYGYTF
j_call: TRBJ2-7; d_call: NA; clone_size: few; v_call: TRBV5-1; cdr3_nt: TGCGCCAGCAGCATAGCAGTGTTCTACGAGCAGTACTTC; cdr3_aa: CASSIAVFYEQYF
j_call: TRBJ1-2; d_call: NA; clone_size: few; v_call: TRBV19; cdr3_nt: TGTGCCAGTAGTGCTCACAAGGGGATGGGCTATGGCTACACCTTC; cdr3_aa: CASSAHKGMGYGYTF
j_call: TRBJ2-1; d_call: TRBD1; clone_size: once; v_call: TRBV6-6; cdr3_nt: TGTGCCAGCAGTACGGGACAGTACAATGAGCAGTTCTTC; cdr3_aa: CASSTGQYNEQFF
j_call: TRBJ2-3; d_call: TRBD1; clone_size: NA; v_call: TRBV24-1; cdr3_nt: TGTGCCACGAGCAAGGGACAGGGGATAGATACGCAGTATTTT; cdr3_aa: CATSKGQGIDTQYF
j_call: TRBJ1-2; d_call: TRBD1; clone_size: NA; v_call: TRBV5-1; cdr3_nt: TGCGCCAGCCGCGAAACCACAGGGGGCTCTTATGGCTACACCTTC; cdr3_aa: CASRETTGGSYGYTF
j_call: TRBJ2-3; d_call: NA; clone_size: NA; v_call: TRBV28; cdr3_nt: TGTGCCAGCAGTTCCCCGGGCGGGACGGGAATCACAGATACGCAGTATTTT; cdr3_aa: CASSSPGGTGITDTQYF
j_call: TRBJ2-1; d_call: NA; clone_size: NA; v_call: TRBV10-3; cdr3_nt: TGTGCCATCAACTGGGGACTGGACAATGAGCAGTTCTTC; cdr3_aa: CAINWGLDNEQFF
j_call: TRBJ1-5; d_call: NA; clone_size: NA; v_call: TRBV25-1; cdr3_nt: TGTGCCAGCAGTGAAGGGGCAGGCCCCAATCAGCCCCAGCATTTT; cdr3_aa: CASSEGAGPNQPQHF
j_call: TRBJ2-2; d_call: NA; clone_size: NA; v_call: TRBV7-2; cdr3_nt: TGTGCCAGCAGCTTAGTTACCGGGTCCGGGGAGCTGTTTTTT; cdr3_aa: CASSLVTGSGELFF